The text below deals with one TCR beta chain. Its antigen is not identified. V was pared by 3 bases and J by 8 bases, with 14 bases between. CDR1 is PRHDT and CDR2 is FYEKMQ in the germline V gene (reference sequence). There are 14 residues in the CDR3. Profiled with immunoSEQ multiplex PCR; TCRdb holds only in-frame clones, not every one. The sample lists under 95,000 clones; around nine tenths were seen once. The data were taken from a study of identifying expanded T cells in peripheral blood. Study-wide results and limits: Clone count variance between roughly two-week samples rose with total template count. Over about two and four weeks, about 15 and 19 clones changed, versus 1.2 between replicates.

Collection occurred without any documented infections or immune events in donors. The J gene is TRBJ2-1, the V gene TRBV13, with D possibly matching TRBD2 (6 bases). This clonotype was sampled from a person aged 18-70 years in good health. Sequencing used blood. Here the CDR3 DNA reads TGTGCCAGCAGCTTGAGGGGAGGAACCGATGAGCAGTTCTTC. Translated: CASSLRGGTDEQFF. The full variable domain, completed using reference TRBV13 and TRBJ2-1, is AAGVIQSPRHLIKEKRETATLKCYPIPRHDTVYWYQQGPGQDPQFLISFYEKMQSDKGSIPDRFSAQQFSDYHSELNMSSLELGDSALYFCASSLRGGTDEQFFGPGTRLTVL.